This T cell receptor beta chain is drawn from a study of radiotherapy plus CTLA-4 blockade in lung cancer. Treatment of patients with chemo-refractory metastatic non-small-cell lung cancer consisted of focal radiation plus CTLA-4 blockade with ipilimumab. This clone was seen a few times. Only in-frame clones appear in the TCRdb table, and some are missing; sequencing was by immunoSEQ multiplex PCR. The profile shows 25,000 to 35,000 clones, 70% to 80% of them singletons. The CDR3 consists of 14 residues. Deletions cut 7 bases from V and 0 bases from J, with 10 bases between. The germline gives CDR1 LNHDA, CDR2 SQIVND (reference sequence).

This receptor was taken from a human donor with non-small cell lung cancer who had stable disease on radiotherapy plus ipilimumab. V and J are TRBV19 and TRBJ1-3; no reliable D call. The sample was peripheral blood, taken from a patient treated with radiotherapy plus ipilimumab. The CDR3 DNA is TGTGCCAGTAATCCCCGGGGCTCTGGAAACACCATATATTTT. Translation: CASNPRGSGNTIYF. The complete variable domain, with remaining parts taken from reference TRBV19 and TRBJ1-3, reads DGGITQSPKYLFRKEGQNVTLSCEQNLNHDAMYWYRQDPGQGLRLIYYSQIVNDFQKGDIAEGYSVSREKKESFPLTVTSAQKNPTAFYLCASNPRGSGNTIYFGEGSWLTVV.